Each of the 24 T cell receptor beta chains below was sequenced from the same sample in a study of blood T cell repertoires in COVID-19. Sequenced by immunoSEQ multiplex PCR; TCRdb stores in-frame clones only, minus some. The sample contains approximately 200,000 clones, approximately 83% of which appear only once. Material for sequencing was peripheral blood. These receptors were obtained from a human donor with active or convalescent COVID-19. The donor label of this sample is uncertain.

The rearrangement uses TRBV4-1 and TRBJ2-3; the match to TRBD2 covers 14 bases. The ends lost 7 bases at V and 4 bases at J; junction bases unmatched: 7. CDR1 and CDR2 from the germline V gene are MGHRA and YSYEKL. The CDR3 length is 16 residues. This CDR3 reads CASTPGLAGDADTQYF. In nucleotides, the CDR3 is TGCGCCAGCACCCCGGGACTAGCGGGAGACGCAGATACGCAGTATTTT.

The V call is TRBV30, the J call TRBJ1-1; 10 bases are a match to TRBD1. There are 13 residues in the CDR3. The J segment lost 9 bases and the V segment lost 2 bases, leaving 6 bases of the junction unmatched. Germline V gene sequence: CDR1 GTSNPN, CDR2 SVGIG (reference sequence). The CDR3 bases are TGTGCCTGGAGTATCGGACAGGGGGTAAAAGCTTTCTTT. It yields the protein CAWSIGQGVKAFF.

The V call is TRBV4-2, the J call TRBJ2-1, with 12 nucleotides matching TRBD2. CDR1 is LGHNA and CDR2 is YNFKEQ in the germline V gene. The CDR3 spans 14 residues. V dropped 4 bases and J dropped 7; count of bases not matched to a gene: 2. The CDR3 DNA reads TGTGCCAGCAGCCCCCTAGCGGGGGGGAATGAGCAGTTCTTC. Translating gives CASSPLAGGNEQFF.

The chain links TRBV12-5 to TRBJ1-2; D might be TRBD1 (6 bases). V lost 5 bases and J lost 7, with 23 bases in between. The CDR3 totals 16 residues. From germline, CDR1 is LGHNT and CDR2 FRNRAP. The CDR3 sequence is CASGILTGSTLLGYTF. CDR3 nucleotide sequence: TGTGCTAGTGGTATTCTAACAGGGAGCACCTTACTTGGCTACACCTTC.

The chain recombines TRBV4-3 with TRBJ2-5; 8 bases are shared with TRBD2. The CDR3 runs 14 residues. Per germline, CDR1 LGHNA and CDR2 YSLEER. The junction had 5 bases not matched to a gene; V was cut back by 4 bases and J by 4 bases. In DNA form, the CDR3 reads TGCGCCAGCAGCCCGGGACTAGACCCAGAGACCCAGTACTTC. The encoded protein is CASSPGLDPETQYF.

Points on this clone: This clone may be a read error of a much larger clone one base away. The rearrangement uses TRBV28 and TRBJ2-5; 9 nucleotides align to TRBD2. V lost 7 bases, J lost 4 bases, and 19 bases stayed unmatched. The germline V gene encodes CDR1 MDHEN and CDR2 SYDVKM. The CDR3 extends over 18 amino acids. This CDR3 is CASTTGGLARFLGETQYF. As DNA, the CDR3 is TGTGCCAGCACCACCGGAGGACTAGCGAGGTTTTTGGGAGAGACCCAGTACTTC.

CDR3 nucleotide sequence: TGTGCCAGCAGTGATGGGACAGGGTTGGACGGGGAGCTGTTTTTT. This codes for CASSDGTGLDGELFF. J is TRBJ2-2 and V is TRBV2, with 9 bases matching TRBD1. The CDR3 is made up of 15 amino acids. V was pared by 3 bases and J by 7 bases, with 6 bases of the junction left unmatched. Looked up from germline, CDR1 is SNHLY and CDR2 is FYNNEI.

The chain joins TRBV28 to TRBJ1-2; 8 bases are shared with TRBD1. J gave up 4 bases and V 7 bases, and 5 bases lay outside the gene matches. This CDR3 comprises 13 residues. Germline CDR1 MDHEN, CDR2 SYDVKM. The CDR3 DNA reads as TGTGCCAGCACGGACAGGGTGGGCTATGGCTACACCTTC. Translating gives CASTDRVGYGYTF.

This sequence joins TRBV12-3 or TRBV12-4 and TRBJ1-1, with 7 positions matching TRBD1. There are 12 residues in the CDR3. The V segment lost 8 bases and the J segment 3 bases; nucleotides outside the gene matches: 3. This CDR3 reads CASDTGDTEAFF. CDR3 nucleotide sequence: TGTGCCAGCGACACAGGGGACACTGAAGCTTTCTTT.

V gene TRBV7-3 combines with J gene TRBJ2-1, with 8 bases aligning to TRBD2. V lost 1 base, J lost 3 bases, and 5 bases stayed unmatched. Germline lookup yields CDR1 SGHTA and CDR2 FQGTGA. The CDR3 is made up of 16 amino acids. CDR3 loop: CASSLIGLAGYNEQFF. The CDR3 region has the DNA TGTGCCAGCAGCTTAATTGGGCTAGCGGGCTACAATGAGCAGTTCTTC.

V gene TRBV28 combines with J gene TRBJ2-7; 10 bases map to TRBD2. The CDR3 consists of 22 residues. Trimming cost V 5 bases and J 3 bases; bases outside gene matches: 28. The germline gives CDR1 MDHEN, CDR2 SYDVKM. Here the CDR3 DNA reads TGTGCCAGCAGTCAGTTTATGAATTTTGGAGCTAGCGGGGGTCCCGGGTTCTACGAGCAGTACTTC. Residues: CASSQFMNFGASGGPGFYEQYF.

The genes are TRBV5-6 and TRBJ1-2; D is ambiguous. Trimming stripped 2 bases from V and 2 bases from J, with 13 bases between. In germline, CDR1 is SGHDT, CDR2 YYEEEE. The CDR3 has 15 residues. CDR3 nucleotides: TGTGCCAGCAGCTTCCGCGGGCAGCCCAACTATGGCTACACCTTC. This encodes CASSFRGQPNYGYTF.

This clone was detected once. The rearrangement uses TRBV18 and TRBJ2-3; a weak D match, TRBD2 (6 bases). The CDR3 has 13 amino acids. The V and J ends lost 3 bases and 6 bases respectively, with 10 bases between them. The germline gives CDR1 KGHSH, CDR2 LQKENI. CDR3 protein: CASSPGGLDTQYF. CDR3 in DNA: TGTGCCAGCTCACCGGGAGGTCTCGATACGCAGTATTTT.

The rearrangement links TRBV29-1 to TRBJ2-1; TRBD1 might be the D (7 bases). The V end was cut by 6 bases, the J end by 1 base, with 22 bases between. From germline, CDR1 is SQVTM and CDR2 ANQGSEA. There are 17 residues in the CDR3. CDR3 region: CSVAGQKNWASYNEQFF. CDR3 DNA sequence: TGCAGCGTGGCGGGACAGAAAAATTGGGCATCCTACAATGAGCAGTTCTTC.

This clone has just one count. This chain uses TRBV12-3 or TRBV12-4 with TRBJ2-7, with a weak D call TRBD2 (5 bases). V lost 5 bases and J 5 bases, leaving 13 bases between the germline ends. There are 13 residues in the CDR3. The CDR3 reads CASSPRGFHEQYF. CDR3 sequence (DNA): TGTGCCAGCAGTCCGCGCGGGTTCCACGAGCAGTACTTC.

V is TRBV5-4 and J is TRBJ2-2; TRBD2 matches at 14 bases. The J segment lost 0 bases and the V segment lost 4 bases, leaving 5 bases of the junction unmatched. The CDR3 spans 18 residues. Germline V gene lookup returns CDR1 SGHNT and CDR2 YYREEE (reference sequence). CDR3 bases: TGTGCCAGCAGCGCCGGGACTAGCGGGAGCGCGAACACCGGGGAGCTGTTTTTT. Encoded protein: CASSAGTSGSANTGELFF. The whole variable domain, filled in from reference TRBV5-4 and TRBJ2-2, reads ETGVTQSPTHLIKTRGQQVTLRCSSQSGHNTVSWYQQALGQGPQFIFQYYREEENGRGNFPPRFSGLQFPNYSSELNVNALELDDSALYLCASSAGTSGSANTGELFFGEGSRLTVL.

J is TRBJ1-1 and V is TRBV19; 9 positions agree with TRBD1. J lost 4 bases, V lost 4 bases, and 4 bases had no gene match. The germline CDR1 and CDR2 sequences are LNHDA and SQIVND (reference sequence). The CDR3 extends over 14 amino acids. The CDR3 coding sequence is TGTGCCAGTAGTACCCAACAGGGGGCCACTGAAGCTTTCTTT. Encoded protein: CASSTQQGATEAFF.

This clone came up once. The sample carries other DNA sequences with the same CDR3. CDR3 sequence: CSVDDSYEQYF. The CDR3 nucleotides are TGCAGCGTTGATGACAGCTACGAGCAGTACTTC. This chain connects TRBV29-1 to TRBJ2-7, with D possibly TRBD1 on 5 matching bases. The CDR3 has 11 amino acids. Germline assignment: CDR1 SQVTM and CDR2 ANQGSEA. V lost 3 bases to trimming and J lost 3 bases, with 6 bases between them.

This clone has just a few counts. V usage is TRBV2 and J usage is TRBJ1-4, with 7 positions matching TRBD1. The CDR3 has 14 amino acids. Trimming removed 1 base from V and 8 bases from J; junction bases left unmatched: 4. CDR1 is SNHLY and CDR2 is FYNNEI in the germline V gene. CDR3 DNA sequence: TGTGCCAGCAGTGAAGACAGGGGTGGGGAAAAACTGTTTTTT. The encoded protein is CASSEDRGGEKLFF.

This CDR3 is CASSLDSSSGEETQYF. CDR3 bases: TGTGCCAGCAGCTTGGATTCTTCTAGCGGGGAAGAGACCCAGTACTTC. The chain has TRBV5-6 and TRBJ2-5, with TRBD2 identical over 9 bases. The germline V gene has CDR1 SGHDT and CDR2 YYEEEE. The CDR3 consists of 16 residues. The junction had 6 bases not matched to a gene; V was cut back by 0 bases and J by 3 bases.

V gene TRBV10-1 combines with J gene TRBJ2-1; 8 bases line up with TRBD2. Germline V gene lookup returns CDR1 WNHNN and CDR2 SYGVQD (reference sequence). The CDR3 spans 15 residues. V trimming: 3 bases; J trimming: 6 bases; junction bases outside the gene matches: 7. The CDR3 nucleotides read TGCGCCAGCAGTGAATCACGGGCGGGAGGCAATGAGCAGTTCTTC. Encoded protein: CASSESRAGGNEQFF.

V is TRBV30 and J is TRBJ2-7, with TRBD1 matching 7 bases. This CDR3 has 15 residues. CDR1 GTSNPN and CDR2 SVGIG come from the germline V gene (reference sequence). With 3 bases clipped from V and 0 bases from J, the junction kept 8 bases outside the gene matches. The CDR3 sequence: CAWSVTGASSYEQYF. The CDR3 region has the DNA TGTGCCTGGAGCGTCACAGGGGCGAGCTCCTACGAGCAGTACTTC.

The chain employs TRBV30 and TRBJ1-2; unclear D gene. Germline CDR1 reads GTSNPN; CDR2 reads SVGIG (reference sequence). This CDR3 is 11 amino acids long. V was clipped by 2 bases and J by 10 bases, with 11 bases between them. CDR3 residues: CAWSFARDYTF. The CDR3 coding sequence is TGTGCCTGGAGTTTTGCCCGCGACTACACCTTC.

The rearrangement joins TRBV7-3 to TRBJ2-1; 11 positions match TRBD2. The CDR3 is 19 amino acids. With 5 bases clipped from V and 7 bases from J, the junction kept 19 bases outside the gene matches. Germline V lookup: CDR1 SGHTA, CDR2 FQGTGA. Here the CDR3 DNA reads TGTGCCAGCAGCCGGCATCATCCTGGACTAGCGGGTTTCGTGAATGAGCAGTTCTTC. Amino acid sequence: CASSRHHPGLAGFVNEQFF.